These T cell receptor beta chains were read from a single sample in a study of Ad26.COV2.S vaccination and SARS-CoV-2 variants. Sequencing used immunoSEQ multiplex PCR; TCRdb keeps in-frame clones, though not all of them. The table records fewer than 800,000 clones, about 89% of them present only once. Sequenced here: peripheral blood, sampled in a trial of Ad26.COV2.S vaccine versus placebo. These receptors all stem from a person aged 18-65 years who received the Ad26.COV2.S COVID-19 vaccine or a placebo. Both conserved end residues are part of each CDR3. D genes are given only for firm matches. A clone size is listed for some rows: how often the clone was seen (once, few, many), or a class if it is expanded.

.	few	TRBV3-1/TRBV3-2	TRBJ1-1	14	TGTGCCAGCGGGATTGAGCAGGAAAACACTGAAGCTTTCTTT	CASGIEQENTEAFF
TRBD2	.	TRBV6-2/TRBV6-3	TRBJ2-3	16	TGTGCCAGCAGCCTAAATAGCGGGAGGGCCGGGGATACGCAGTATTTT	CASSLNSGRAGDTQYF
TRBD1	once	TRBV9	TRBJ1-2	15	TGTGCCAGCAGCGTCAGTGGGGGACAGGGCTATGGCTACACCTTC	CASSVSGGQGYGYTF
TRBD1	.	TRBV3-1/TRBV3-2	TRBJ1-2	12	TGTGCCAGCAGCTACGGGACAGTTGGCTACACCTTC	CASSYGTVGYTF
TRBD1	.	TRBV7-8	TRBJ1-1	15	TGTGCCAGCAGCTCTCTGGACAGGGGGCTCACTGAAGCTTTCTTT	CASSSLDRGLTEAFF
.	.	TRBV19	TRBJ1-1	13	TGTGCCAGTAGTATATTGGGGAACACTGAAGCTTTCTTT	CASSILGNTEAFF
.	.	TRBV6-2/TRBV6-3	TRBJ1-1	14	TGTGCCAGCAGTTCTCCCGGGGAGAACACTGAAGCTTTCTTT	CASSSPGENTEAFF
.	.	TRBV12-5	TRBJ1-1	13	TGTGCTAGTGCCCCGGACGGGAGGACTGAAGCTTTCTTT	CASAPDGRTEAFF
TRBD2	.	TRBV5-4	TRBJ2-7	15	TGTGCCAGCAGCCCCGCGGGGGGAGGATACTACGAGCAGTACTTC	CASSPAGGGYYEQYF
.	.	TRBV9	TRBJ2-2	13	TGTGCCAGCACCTGGACAGAGGGCGGGGAGCTGTTTTTT	CASTWTEGGELFF
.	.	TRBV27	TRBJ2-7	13	TGTGCCAGCAGTTTGGGGGAGACGAACGAGCAGTACTTC	CASSLGETNEQYF
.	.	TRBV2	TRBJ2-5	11	TGTGCCAGCTCGGGACGGGAGACCCAGTACTTC	CASSGRETQYF
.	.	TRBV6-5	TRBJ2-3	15	TGTGCCAGCAGCCCCTCTGCTTTAGGTGCAGATACGCAGTATTTT	CASSPSALGADTQYF
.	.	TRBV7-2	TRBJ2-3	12	TGTGCCAGCAGGTCCCGGACAGATACGCAGTGTTTT	CASRSRTDTQCF
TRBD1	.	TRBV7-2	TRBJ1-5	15	TGTGCCAGCAGCTTTACAGGGGAAAGCAATCAGCCCCAGCATTTT	CASSFTGESNQPQHF
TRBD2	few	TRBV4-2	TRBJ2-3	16	TGTGCCAGCAGCCAAGTAGCTAGCGGGAGCGTATATACGCAGTATTTT	CASSQVASGSVYTQYF
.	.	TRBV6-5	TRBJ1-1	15	TGTGCCAGCAGCCCCTCGGGGGGGCTAGGCACTGAAGCTTTCTTT	CASSPSGGLGTEAFF
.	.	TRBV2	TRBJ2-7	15	TGTGCCAGCAGTGAAGCGCTTGCAGGAACCTACGAGCAGTACTTC	CASSEALAGTYEQYF
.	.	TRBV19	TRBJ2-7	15	TGTGCCAGTAGCCGAACCGGGGACGTCTCCTACGAGCAGTACTTC	CASSRTGDVSYEQYF
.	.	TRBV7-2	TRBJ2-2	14	TGTGCCAGCAGCTTAGTACCGGTCACCGGGGAGCTGTTTTTT	CASSLVPVTGELFF
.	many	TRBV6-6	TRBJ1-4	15	TGTGCCAGCAGAACAGACTTGAACACTAATGAAAAACTGTTTTTT	CASRTDLNTNEKLFF
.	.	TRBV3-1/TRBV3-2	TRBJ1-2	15	TGTGCCAGCAGGGGGGAAGGGCCACCACGGGATGGCTACACCTTC	CASRGEGPPRDGYTF
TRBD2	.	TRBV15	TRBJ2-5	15	TGTGCCACCAGCAGCCGCGGGGGAGGGGAAGAGACCCAGTACTTC	CATSSRGGGEETQYF
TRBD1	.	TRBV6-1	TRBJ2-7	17	TGTGCCAGCAGTGAAGCATGGGACAGGGCATATTCCTACGAGCAGTACTTC	CASSEAWDRAYSYEQYF
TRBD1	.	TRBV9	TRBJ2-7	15	TGTGCCAGCAGCGCAGGGACAGGGCTGTTCTACGAGCAGTACTTC	CASSAGTGLFYEQYF
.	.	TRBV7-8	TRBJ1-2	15	TGTGCCAGCAGCTTAGCGGGGGGCGGTACGGATGGCTACACCTTC	CASSLAGGGTDGYTF
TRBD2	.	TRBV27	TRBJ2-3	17	TGTGCCAGCAGTTTATCGCCCCTAGCGGGAAGCACAGATACGCAGTATTTT	CASSLSPLAGSTDTQYF
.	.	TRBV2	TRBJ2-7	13	TGTGCCAGCAGGGCCGACTTGCCGAGGGAGCAGTACTTC	CASRADLPREQYF
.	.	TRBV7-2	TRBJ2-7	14	TGTGCCAGCAGCTTTACGGGATACTCCCTTGAGCAGTACTTC	CASSFTGYSLEQYF
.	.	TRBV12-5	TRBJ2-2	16	TGTGCTAGTGGTTTGGTACTGGGGGGGAACACCGGGGAGCTGTTTTTT	CASGLVLGGNTGELFF
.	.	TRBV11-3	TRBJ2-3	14	TGTGCCAGCAGCTCCTATTCTTCTGTGGATACGCAGTATTTT	CASSSYSSVDTQYF
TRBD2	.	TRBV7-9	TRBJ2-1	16	TGTGCCAGCAGCTCGGGGGGGCTAGCTGGCCGGAATGAGCAGTTCTTC	CASSSGGLAGRNEQFF
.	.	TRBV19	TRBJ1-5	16	TGTGCCAGTAGTATAGGATCGGGGGGCGCCGGTCAGCCCCAGCATTTT	CASSIGSGGAGQPQHF
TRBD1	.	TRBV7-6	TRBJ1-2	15	TGTGCCAGCAGCCCTGGGACAGCTGACAACTATGGCTACACCTTC	CASSPGTADNYGYTF
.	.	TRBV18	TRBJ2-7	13	TGTGCCAGCTCACCGACAGGTTACTACGAGCAGTACTTC	CASSPTGYYEQYF
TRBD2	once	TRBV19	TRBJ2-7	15	TGTGCCAGTAGTATAGGAGCGGGAGGTTTCTACGAGCAGTACTTC	CASSIGAGGFYEQYF
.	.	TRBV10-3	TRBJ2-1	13	TGTGCCATCAGTGAGTCACAGCAGGAACGGCAGTTCTTC	CAISESQQERQFF
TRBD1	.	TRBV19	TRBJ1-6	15	TGTGCCAGTTGCCCCACACAGGGGGCTCATTCACCCCTCCACTTT	CASCPTQGAHSPLHF
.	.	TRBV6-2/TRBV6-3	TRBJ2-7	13	TGTGCCAGCAGTTACGGGGTGGCGTACGAGCAGTACTTC	CASSYGVAYEQYF
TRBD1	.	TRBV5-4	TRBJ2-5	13	TGTGCCAGCAGCTCGACAGGGTGGGAGACCCAGTACTTC	CASSSTGWETQYF
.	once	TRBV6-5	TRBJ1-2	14	TGTGCCAGCAGTCGAATTAACGACCGGGCAGGCTACACCTTC	CASSRINDRAGYTF
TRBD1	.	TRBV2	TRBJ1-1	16	TGTGCCAGCGGTGGAGGGACAGTGCTGAGGAAGACTGAAGCTTTCTTT	CASGGGTVLRKTEAFF